These 20 T cell receptor beta chains share one sample of origin, sequenced in a study of T cell repertoires in cytomegalovirus infection. TCRdb independently ran MiXCR on the reads; one entry per CDR3 protein. The sample includes approximately 120,000 distinct CDR3 sequences, around 29% seen only once; the top ten take 81%. Their antigen targets remain unknown. Specimen: CD8+ T cells from cultured PBMCs, collected from culture after CMV antigen stimulation. The origin of the receptors is a human donor in good health (CMV status not recorded). Some clones in this sample may be carry-over from other donors' samples.

V is TRBV18 and J is TRBJ2-5; D gene ambiguous. The CDR3 has 13 residues. V dropped 3 bases and J dropped 5 bases, with 10 bases sitting between them. Germline CDR1 KGHSH, CDR2 LQKENI. The CDR3 DNA is TGTGCCAGCTCACCGCGCCGGACGGAGACCCAGTACTTC. Protein sequence: CASSPRRTETQYF.

This clonotype was observed many times. The chain joins TRBV7-8 to TRBJ2-3; 11 bases are a match to TRBD2. This CDR3 is built from 16 residues. Germline CDR1 reads SGHVS; CDR2 reads FQNEAQ. V was pared by 5 bases and J by 2 bases, with 6 bases of the junction left unmatched. The CDR3 coding sequence is TGTGCCAGCAGCCTAAGACTAGCGGGGCTCACAGATACGCAGTATTTT. It is translated as CASSLRLAGLTDTQYF.

This clonotype turned up a few times. The gene calls are TRBV6-2 or TRBV6-3 and TRBJ2-5, with TRBD1 as a possible D gene (7 bases). V shed 10 bases and J shed 1 base, with 13 bases lying between them. This CDR3 is 13 amino acids long. Germline V gene lookup returns CDR1 MNHEY and CDR2 SVGEGT. The CDR3 DNA reads TGTGCCACGGGGAGGACAGGCCAAGAGACCCAGTACTTC. Its protein is CATGRTGQETQYF.

This clonotype was recorded many times. This chain connects TRBV7-8 to TRBJ1-4; perhaps TRBD1 as D (5 bases). The CDR3 totals 16 residues. Germline-derived CDR1 and CDR2 are SGHVS and FQNEAQ. Trimming left V 1 base short and J 0 bases short, with 9 bases between. The CDR3 DNA sequence: TGTGCCAGCAGCTTAGACGGGGGAGCAACTAATGAAAAACTGTTTTTT. Its protein product is CASSLDGGATNEKLFF.

This clonotype has a handful of counts. The V call is TRBV6-6, the J call TRBJ1-4; D unclear. Germline V CDR1 and CDR2: MNHNY, SVGAGI (reference sequence). The ends were cut back, 0 bases at V and 4 bases at J, with 3 bases in the middle. The CDR3 extends over 13 amino acids. CDR3 sequence reads: CASSYSGNEKLFF. The CDR3 coding sequence is TGTGCCAGCAGTTACTCGGGTAATGAAAAACTGTTTTTT.

This clonotype was counted a few times. The CDR3 DNA reads as TGCGCCAGCAGCCAAGAGGGACTAGCGGGTTACAATGAGCAGTTCTTC. Translation: CASSQEGLAGYNEQFF. The chain couples TRBV4-1 to TRBJ2-1, with 12 bases fitting TRBD2. The CDR3 extends over 16 amino acids. J gave up 4 bases and V 0 bases, and 1 base lay outside the gene matches. CDR1 MGHRA and CDR2 YSYEKL come from the germline V gene.

Notes on this clonotype: This may be a read error, as it is one base from a much larger clone. The chain carries TRBV7-7 and TRBJ2-3; 13 bases match TRBD2. Germline lookup yields CDR1 SSHAT and CDR2 FNYEAQ (reference sequence). The CDR3 extends over 15 amino acids. The CDR3 DNA sequence: TGTACCAGCAGCCAGACTAGCGGGGGGCAGGATACGCAGTATTTT. Protein: CTSSQTSGGQDTQYF.

The V gene is TRBV9, the J gene TRBJ2-2; perhaps TRBD2 as D (7 bases). Deletions cut 3 bases from V and 4 bases from J, with 13 bases between. This CDR3 has 15 amino acids. The germline V gene has CDR1 SGDLS and CDR2 YYNGEE. The CDR3: CASSAGGFGTGELFF. In DNA, the CDR3 is TGTGCCAGCAGCGCGGGGGGCTTTGGCACCGGGGAGCTGTTTTTT.

The gene calls are TRBV7-3 and TRBJ2-1; 12 bases map to TRBD2. V shed 5 bases and J 7 bases; nucleotides not matched to a gene: 3. Germline V gives CDR1 SGHTA, CDR2 FQGTGA. The CDR3 totals 14 residues. Written as DNA, the CDR3 is TGTGCCAGCAGCACAGGACTAGCGGGGAATGAGCAGTTCTTC. It yields the protein CASSTGLAGNEQFF.

This clonotype was seen a handful of times. This chain links TRBV7-6 with TRBJ2-2; TRBD1 is a possible D gene (5 bases). Germline assignment: CDR1 SGHVS and CDR2 FNYEAQ. This CDR3 contains 16 residues. V gave up 0 bases and J gave up 7 bases, with 15 bases separating them. CDR3 protein: CASSLALAGFVGELFF. As DNA, the CDR3 is TGTGCCAGCAGCTTAGCGTTGGCAGGGTTCGTCGGGGAGCTGTTTTTT.

This clonotype was picked up many times. V usage is TRBV24-1 and J usage is TRBJ2-1, with 7 bases fitting TRBD1. Germline assignment: CDR1 KGHDR and CDR2 SFDVKD. This CDR3 is 16 amino acids long. V trimming: 0 bases; J trimming: 8 bases; junction bases outside the gene matches: 9. The CDR3 is CATSDLDRDLSDEQFF. The CDR3 DNA reads TGTGCCACCAGTGATTTGGACAGGGACCTCTCGGATGAGCAGTTCTTC.

This clonotype has a handful of counts. The chain joins TRBV4-1 to TRBJ2-7; 7 bases line up with TRBD1. CDR1 and CDR2 from the germline V gene are MGHRA and YSYEKL. V lost 2 bases, J lost 2 bases, and 3 bases stayed unmatched. This CDR3 has 14 residues. CDR3 amino acids: CASSQLTGAYEQYF. The CDR3 nucleotides read TGCGCCAGCAGCCAATTAACAGGGGCCTACGAGCAGTACTTC.

In this sample, this clonotype turned up many times. The rearrangement links TRBV18 to TRBJ1-2, with 7 positions matching TRBD1. V was clipped by 3 bases and J by 4 bases; unmatched bases: 8. This CDR3 region has 15 residues. CDR1 and CDR2 (germline): KGHSH, LQKENI. The CDR3 DNA follows: TGTGCCAGCTCACCGGAAACAGGGGCGGTCTATGGCTACACCTTC. This gives the protein CASSPETGAVYGYTF.

This clonotype has only a few counts. V usage is TRBV19 and J usage is TRBJ2-7, with 7 bases aligning to TRBD1. J lost 2 bases, V lost 9 bases, and 7 bases had no gene match. Germline V gene lookup returns CDR1 LNHDA and CDR2 SQIVND (reference sequence). CDR3 length equals 13 residues. DNA of the CDR3: TGTGCCAGCAGCCCCGGACAGGCCTACGAGCAGTACTTC. It encodes CASSPGQAYEQYF.

V and J are TRBV11-3 and TRBJ2-1; 8 nucleotides agree with TRBD1. This CDR3 contains 15 residues. Per germline, CDR1 SGHNT and CDR2 YENEEA. Trimming removed 2 bases from V and 8 bases from J; junction bases left unmatched: 8. This CDR3 is CASSLSRQGHHEQFF. The CDR3 DNA is TGTGCCAGCAGCTTATCGAGACAGGGGCACCATGAGCAGTTCTTC.

The rearrangement uses TRBV9 and TRBJ1-1; D call uncertain. This CDR3 has 13 amino acids. Per germline, CDR1 SGDLS and CDR2 YYNGEE. Trimming cost V 1 base and J 4 bases, with 8 bases left between them. DNA of the CDR3: TGTGCCAGCAGCGTAACGGTGGGCACTGAAGCTTTCTTT. As protein: CASSVTVGTEAFF.

This clonotype was counted between two and nine times. The chain carries TRBV2 and TRBJ2-2; D possibly corresponds to TRBD1 (5 bases). The CDR3 contains 15 residues. Deletions cut 4 bases from V and 1 base from J, with 10 bases between. Looked up from germline, CDR1 is SNHLY and CDR2 is FYNNEI. The CDR3 region is CASSGARGNTGELFF. CDR3 in DNA: TGTGCCAGCAGTGGTGCTAGGGGGAACACCGGGGAGCTGTTTTTT. The full variable domain, with the rest looked up from reference TRBV2 and TRBJ2-2, is EPEVTQTPSHQVTQMGQEVILRCVPISNHLYFYWYRQILGQKVEFLVSFYNNEISEKSEIFDDQFSVERPDGSNFTLKIRSTKLEDSAMYFCASSGARGNTGELFFGEGSRLTVL.

This chain connects TRBV2 to TRBJ2-4; tentatively, D is TRBD1 (8 bases). The CDR3 has 14 residues. Germline CDR1 is SNHLY and CDR2 is FYNNEI. V was shortened by 6 bases and J by 9 bases, with 18 bases between the two germline ends. In DNA form, the CDR3 reads TGTGCCAGCAGGTCAGGGGGCGCGGGAGTCATTCAGTACTTC. It codes for CASRSGGAGVIQYF.

Only a few counts were recorded for this clonotype. The chain couples TRBV12-3 or TRBV12-4 to TRBJ1-5; D may be TRBD1 (6 bases). The CDR3 loop spans 16 amino acids. V lost 1 base and J lost 1, with 11 bases in between. The CDR3 protein is CASSLVGGLSNQPQHF. Here the CDR3 DNA reads TGTGCCAGCAGTTTAGTAGGGGGGCTGAGCAATCAGCCCCAGCATTTT.

The CDR3 loop reads CASSEPEQRGAGETQYF. The DNA for the CDR3 is TGTGCCAGCAGTGAGCCCGAACAGCGGGGGGCGGGGGAGACCCAGTACTTC. This chain connects TRBV2 to TRBJ2-5; 9 bases align to TRBD2. This CDR3 comprises 17 residues. After removal of 3 bases from V and 5 bases from J, the junction contained 13 bases not matched to a gene. From germline, CDR1 is SNHLY and CDR2 FYNNEI.